A selection of T cell receptor beta chains follows, all from one sample in a study of T cell responses to AZD1222 COVID-19 vaccine. Method: immunoSEQ multiplex PCR; TCRdb's copy keeps in-frame clones and lacks some. The table shows about 67,000 clones, with about 80% occurring only once. The sequencing used peripheral blood, collected 28 days after the second AZD1222 dose. The receptors were gathered from an adult who received the AZD1222 COVID-19 vaccine. CDR3s leave out the opening cysteine and the closing phenylalanine or tryptophan.

J gene: TRBJ2-7
V gene: TRBV7-9
CDR3 protein: ASSHTGEYEQY

J gene: TRBJ1-2
V gene: TRBV30
CDR3 protein: AWSVSGYGYT

J gene: TRBJ2-7
V gene: TRBV5-1
CDR3 protein: ASSGTGEIYEQY

J gene: TRBJ2-3
V gene: TRBV27
CDR3 protein: ASSLRRDSTDTQY

J gene: TRBJ1-1
V gene: TRBV6-5
CDR3 protein: ASSYSIQMNTEAF

J gene: TRBJ2-4
V gene: TRBV5-6
CDR3 protein: ASGRMASSVKNIQY

J gene: TRBJ2-1
V gene: TRBV4-3
CDR3 protein: ASSLAGGSYNEQF

J gene: TRBJ2-2
V gene: TRBV3-1/TRBV3-2
CDR3 protein: ASSRIGGGELF

J gene: TRBJ1-4
V gene: TRBV7-8
CDR3 protein: ASSLGGPRSTNEKLF

J gene: TRBJ2-3
V gene: TRBV4-1
CDR3 protein: ASSQDLAGLSDTQY

J gene: TRBJ2-5
V gene: TRBV5-1
CDR3 protein: ASSLDPGGRGETQY

J gene: TRBJ1-6
V gene: TRBV2
CDR3 protein: ASGREAGVNSPLH

J gene: TRBJ1-6
V gene: TRBV4-3
CDR3 protein: ASSQVGTGPLH

J gene: TRBJ1-3
V gene: TRBV3-1/TRBV3-2
CDR3 protein: ASSPMSALSSGNTIY

J gene: TRBJ1-5
V gene: TRBV11-2
CDR3 protein: ASSLGYGRGDNQPQH

J gene: TRBJ1-1
V gene: TRBV6-5
CDR3 protein: ASSVEQDRVRAF

J gene: TRBJ2-7
V gene: TRBV19
CDR3 protein: ASSTLSDSSYEQY

J gene: TRBJ2-7
V gene: TRBV28
CDR3 protein: ASSLGQYEQY

J gene: TRBJ2-2
V gene: TRBV7-9
CDR3 protein: ASSVWDSGGVTNTGELF

J gene: TRBJ2-1
V gene: TRBV5-1
CDR3 protein: ASSLAGSSYNEQF

J gene: TRBJ2-3
V gene: TRBV3-1/TRBV3-2
CDR3 protein: ASSPTGGQGDTQY

J gene: TRBJ2-5
V gene: TRBV24-1
CDR3 protein: ATSDFIQGGETQY

J gene: TRBJ2-7
V gene: TRBV4-3
CDR3 protein: ASSQVPGRAEQY

J gene: TRBJ2-4
V gene: TRBV19
CDR3 protein: ASSIDGTGGARC

J gene: TRBJ2-3
V gene: TRBV19
CDR3 protein: ASSIRQGRTDTQY

J gene: TRBJ1-6
V gene: TRBV6-5
CDR3 protein: ASSYFFPYNSPLH

J gene: TRBJ2-2
V gene: TRBV4-1
CDR3 protein: ASSQASGANTGELF

J gene: TRBJ2-2
V gene: TRBV9
CDR3 protein: ASGYGAGLNTGELF

J gene: TRBJ1-4
V gene: TRBV7-9
CDR3 protein: ASSLPRTGVEKLF

J gene: TRBJ2-5
V gene: TRBV4-1
CDR3 protein: ASSKLAGVNKETQY

J gene: TRBJ1-4
V gene: TRBV18
CDR3 protein: ASSPRQGTNEKLF

J gene: TRBJ1-5
V gene: TRBV12-3/TRBV12-4
CDR3 protein: ASSSGTLGPQH

J gene: TRBJ2-7
V gene: TRBV5-1
CDR3 protein: ASSLSGEHYEQY

J gene: TRBJ1-1
V gene: TRBV19
CDR3 protein: ASEGMSLNTEAF

J gene: TRBJ1-1
V gene: TRBV13
CDR3 protein: ASSGDRVGEAF

J gene: TRBJ1-2
V gene: TRBV29-1
CDR3 protein: SVGDSYYT

J gene: TRBJ2-7
V gene: TRBV5-6
CDR3 protein: ASSLGRGFAYEQY

J gene: TRBJ2-7
V gene: TRBV12-5
CDR3 protein: ASGLVDDYEQY

J gene: TRBJ1-5
V gene: TRBV27
CDR3 protein: ASSLNRGSNQPQH

J gene: TRBJ1-1
V gene: TRBV18
CDR3 protein: ASSPKLRTGGDGTTEAF

J gene: TRBJ2-5
V gene: TRBV10-1
CDR3 protein: ASSESLGGGQETQY

J gene: TRBJ2-7
V gene: TRBV30
CDR3 protein: AWSVARTFRNYEQY

J gene: TRBJ2-1
V gene: TRBV27
CDR3 protein: ASSSRARVSTLTFYNEQF

J gene: TRBJ1-5
V gene: TRBV13
CDR3 protein: ASSSGQGRNEPQH

J gene: TRBJ2-2
V gene: TRBV24-1
CDR3 protein: ATSDSAVGGELF

J gene: TRBJ2-5
V gene: TRBV2
CDR3 protein: ASSWTGSETQY

J gene: TRBJ1-2
V gene: TRBV7-2
CDR3 protein: ASSLAMTVIYGYT

J gene: TRBJ1-2
V gene: TRBV19
CDR3 protein: ASSISWTAVRGAAGYT

J gene: TRBJ1-2
V gene: TRBV7-2
CDR3 protein: ASSLRSGGYGYT

J gene: TRBJ2-7
V gene: TRBV7-9
CDR3 protein: ASSFWSTYEQY